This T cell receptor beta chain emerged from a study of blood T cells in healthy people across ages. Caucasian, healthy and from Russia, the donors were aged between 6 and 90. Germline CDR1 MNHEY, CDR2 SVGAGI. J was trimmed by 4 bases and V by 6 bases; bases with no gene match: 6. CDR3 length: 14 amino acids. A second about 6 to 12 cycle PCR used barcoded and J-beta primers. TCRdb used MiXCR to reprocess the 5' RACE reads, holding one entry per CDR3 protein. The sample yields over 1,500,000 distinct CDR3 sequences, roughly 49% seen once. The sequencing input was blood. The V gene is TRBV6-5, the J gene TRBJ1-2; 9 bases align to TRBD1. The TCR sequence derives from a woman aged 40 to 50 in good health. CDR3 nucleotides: TGTGCCAGCAGGCGGGACAGGGCCTCCTATGGCTACACCTTC. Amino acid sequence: CASRRDRASYGYTF.